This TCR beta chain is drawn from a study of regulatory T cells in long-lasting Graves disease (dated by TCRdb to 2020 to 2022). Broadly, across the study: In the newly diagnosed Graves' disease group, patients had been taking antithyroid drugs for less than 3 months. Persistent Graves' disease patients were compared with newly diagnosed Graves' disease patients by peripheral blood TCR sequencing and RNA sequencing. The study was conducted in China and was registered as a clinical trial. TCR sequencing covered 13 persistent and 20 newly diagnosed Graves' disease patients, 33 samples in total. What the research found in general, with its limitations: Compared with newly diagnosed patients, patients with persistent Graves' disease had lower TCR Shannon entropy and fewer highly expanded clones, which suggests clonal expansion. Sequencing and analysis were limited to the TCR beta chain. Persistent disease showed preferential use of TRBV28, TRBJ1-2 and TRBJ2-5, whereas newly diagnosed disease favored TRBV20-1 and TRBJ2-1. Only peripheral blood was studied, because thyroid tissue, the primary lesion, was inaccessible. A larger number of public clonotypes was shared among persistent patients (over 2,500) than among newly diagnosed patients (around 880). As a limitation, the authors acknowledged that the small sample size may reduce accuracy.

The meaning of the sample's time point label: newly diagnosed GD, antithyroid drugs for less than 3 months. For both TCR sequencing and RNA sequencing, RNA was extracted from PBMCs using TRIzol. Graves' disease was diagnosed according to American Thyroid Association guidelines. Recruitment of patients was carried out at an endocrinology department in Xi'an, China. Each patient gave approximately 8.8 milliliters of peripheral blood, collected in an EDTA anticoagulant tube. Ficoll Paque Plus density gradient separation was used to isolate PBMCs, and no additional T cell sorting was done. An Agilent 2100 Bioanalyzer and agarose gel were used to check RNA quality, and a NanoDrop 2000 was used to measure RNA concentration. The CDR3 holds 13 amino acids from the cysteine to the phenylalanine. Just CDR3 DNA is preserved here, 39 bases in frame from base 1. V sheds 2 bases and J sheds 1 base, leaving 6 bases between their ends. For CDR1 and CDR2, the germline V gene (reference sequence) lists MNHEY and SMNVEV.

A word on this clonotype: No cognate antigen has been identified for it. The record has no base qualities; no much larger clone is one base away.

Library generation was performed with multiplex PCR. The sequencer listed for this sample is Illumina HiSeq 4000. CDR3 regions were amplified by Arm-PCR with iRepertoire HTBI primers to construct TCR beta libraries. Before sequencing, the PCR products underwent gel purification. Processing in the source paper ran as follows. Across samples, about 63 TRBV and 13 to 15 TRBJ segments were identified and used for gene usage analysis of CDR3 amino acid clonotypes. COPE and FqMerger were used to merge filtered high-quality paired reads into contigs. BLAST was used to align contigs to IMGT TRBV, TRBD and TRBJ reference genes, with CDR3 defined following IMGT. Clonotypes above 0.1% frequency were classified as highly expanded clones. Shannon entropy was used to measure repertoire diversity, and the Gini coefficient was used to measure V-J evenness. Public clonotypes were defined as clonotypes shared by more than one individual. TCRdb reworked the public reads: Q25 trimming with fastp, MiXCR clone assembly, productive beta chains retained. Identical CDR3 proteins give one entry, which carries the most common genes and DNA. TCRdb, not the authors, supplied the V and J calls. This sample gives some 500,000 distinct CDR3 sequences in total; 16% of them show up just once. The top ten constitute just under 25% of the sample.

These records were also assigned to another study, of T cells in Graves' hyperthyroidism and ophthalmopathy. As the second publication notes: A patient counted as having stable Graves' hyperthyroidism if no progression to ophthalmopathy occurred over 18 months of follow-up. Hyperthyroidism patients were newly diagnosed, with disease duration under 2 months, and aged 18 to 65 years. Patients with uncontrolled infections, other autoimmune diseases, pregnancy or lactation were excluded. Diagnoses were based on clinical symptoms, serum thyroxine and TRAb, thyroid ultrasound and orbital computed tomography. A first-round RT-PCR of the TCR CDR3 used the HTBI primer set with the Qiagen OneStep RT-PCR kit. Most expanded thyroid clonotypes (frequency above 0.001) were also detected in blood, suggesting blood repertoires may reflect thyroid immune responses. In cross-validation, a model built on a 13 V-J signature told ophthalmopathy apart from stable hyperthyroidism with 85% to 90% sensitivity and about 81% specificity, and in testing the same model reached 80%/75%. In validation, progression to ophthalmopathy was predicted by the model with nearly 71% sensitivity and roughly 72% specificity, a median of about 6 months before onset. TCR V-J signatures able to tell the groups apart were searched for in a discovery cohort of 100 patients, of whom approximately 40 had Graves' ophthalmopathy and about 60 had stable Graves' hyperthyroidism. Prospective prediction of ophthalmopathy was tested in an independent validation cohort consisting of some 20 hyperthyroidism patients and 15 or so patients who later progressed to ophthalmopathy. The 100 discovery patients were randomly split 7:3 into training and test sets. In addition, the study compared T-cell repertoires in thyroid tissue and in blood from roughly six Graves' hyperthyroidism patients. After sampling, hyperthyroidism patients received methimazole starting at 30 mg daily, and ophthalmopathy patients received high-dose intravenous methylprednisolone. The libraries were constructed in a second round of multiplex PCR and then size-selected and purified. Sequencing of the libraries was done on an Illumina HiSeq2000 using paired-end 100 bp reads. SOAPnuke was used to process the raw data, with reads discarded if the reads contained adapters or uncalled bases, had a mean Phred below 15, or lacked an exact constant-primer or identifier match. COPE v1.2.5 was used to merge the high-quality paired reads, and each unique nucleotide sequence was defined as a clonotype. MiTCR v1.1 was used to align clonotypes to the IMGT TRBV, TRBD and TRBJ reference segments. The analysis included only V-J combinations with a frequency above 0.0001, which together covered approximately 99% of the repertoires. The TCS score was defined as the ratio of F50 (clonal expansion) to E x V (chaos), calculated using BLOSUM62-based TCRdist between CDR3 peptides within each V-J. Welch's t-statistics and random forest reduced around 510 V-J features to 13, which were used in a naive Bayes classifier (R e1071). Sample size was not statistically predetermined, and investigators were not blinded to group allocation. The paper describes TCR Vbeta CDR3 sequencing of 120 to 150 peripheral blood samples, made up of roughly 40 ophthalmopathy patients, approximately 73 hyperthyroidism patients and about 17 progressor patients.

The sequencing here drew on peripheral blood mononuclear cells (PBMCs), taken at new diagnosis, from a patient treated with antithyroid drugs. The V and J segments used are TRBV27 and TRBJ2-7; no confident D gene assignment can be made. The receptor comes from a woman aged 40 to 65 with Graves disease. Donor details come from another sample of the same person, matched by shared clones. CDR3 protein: CASSLRISYEQYF. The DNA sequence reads TGTGCCAGCAGTTTACGAATATCCTACGAGCAGTACTTC.